A selection of T cell receptor beta chains follows, all from one sample in a study of cytomegalovirus exposure and HLA in healthy donors. Using immunoSEQ multiplex PCR, the repertoire was profiled, and TCRdb retains in-frame clones only, with some absent. The data show 130,000 to 150,000 clones, 74% seen once. The sequencing sample was made of PBMCs. All receptors come from a man younger than 35 in good health and CMV-seropositive. Both conserved end residues are part of each CDR3. The D gene is left open where the match is weak. Clone size, where shown, is once, few, many, or a class for clones that have expanded.

V	J	size	D	DNA	CDR3
TRBV14	TRBJ1-6	NA	NA	TGTGCCAGCAGCCCGACACCTCTCGGTTCACCCCTCCACTTT	CASSPTPLGSPLHF
TRBV7-6	TRBJ2-2	NA	NA	TGTGCCAGCGGCTCTGTTGCGAACACCGGGGAGCTGTTTTTT	CASGSVANTGELFF
TRBV7-2	TRBJ1-4	once	TRBD1	TGTGCCAGCTCCCCGGGACAGGGGGTCGAAAAACTGTTTTTT	CASSPGQGVEKLFF
TRBV19	TRBJ1-1	once	TRBD1	TGTGCCAGTAGTTCCCTAGGGCCCGGACAGGGGGAGAACACTGAAGCTTTCTTT	CASSSLGPGQGENTEAFF
TRBV27	TRBJ2-7	NA	TRBD1	TGTGCCAGCAGGGACAGGGGATCCTACGAGCAGTACTTC	CASRDRGSYEQYF
TRBV2	TRBJ1-5	NA	TRBD1	TGTGCCAGCAGTACCTGGGGGACAGGGGTTAGCAATCAGCCCCAGCATTTT	CASSTWGTGVSNQPQHF
TRBV28	TRBJ1-1	NA	NA	TGTGCCAGCCGAGGGGGTATACGCATTGATGAAGCTTTCTTT	CASRGGIRIDEAFF
TRBV13	TRBJ1-4	NA	NA	TGTGCCAGCAGCTTAGCGGGGACAAATGAAAAACTGTTTTTT	CASSLAGTNEKLFF
TRBV6-4	TRBJ2-7	NA	TRBD2	TGTGCCAGCAGTTCTAGCGGGGGGTACGAGCAGTACTTC	CASSSSGGYEQYF
TRBV27	TRBJ2-2	NA	TRBD1	TGTGCCAGCAGTTTTGGGGACAGGAACACCGGGGAGCTGTTTTTT	CASSFGDRNTGELFF
TRBV27	TRBJ1-5	NA	NA	TGTGCCAGCAGTCCAGGGAGCAATCAGCCCCAGCATTTT	CASSPGSNQPQHF
TRBV15	TRBJ1-5	NA	NA	TGTGCCACCAGCAGAGATCTCCGTCAGCCCCAGCATTTT	CATSRDLRQPQHF
TRBV28	TRBJ2-3	NA	TRBD1	TGTGCCAGCAGTTTGGGGACAGGGTTCACAGATACGCAGTATTTT	CASSLGTGFTDTQYF
TRBV28	TRBJ1-2	NA	NA	TGTGCCAGCAGTTTAACGGAGACAGAATCATCTGGCTACACCTTC	CASSLTETESSGYTF
TRBV5-6	TRBJ1-1	NA	NA	TGTGCCAGCAGCTTGGGTGGCGGGAACACTGAAGCTTTCTTT	CASSLGGGNTEAFF
TRBV18	TRBJ1-6	NA	NA	TGTGCCAGCTCACCACTAATCCCGAGCTCCTATAATTCACCCCTCCACTTT	CASSPLIPSSYNSPLHF
TRBV7-9	TRBJ2-7	once	NA	TGTGCCAGCAGCTTAGGAGAACGCTACGAGCAGTACTTC	CASSLGERYEQYF
TRBV29-1	TRBJ1-1	NA	TRBD1	TGCAGCGGGGGACAGGGGGCAGGAATGAACACTGAAGCTTTCTTT	CSGGQGAGMNTEAFF
TRBV25-1	TRBJ1-2	NA	TRBD1	TGTGCCAGCAGTGAATATCAGGGGGCTGGCTATGGCTACACCTTC	CASSEYQGAGYGYTF
TRBV19	TRBJ2-1	NA	TRBD1	TGTGCCAGTAGTGCGGGACAGGGAGATAGTCTCTATGAGCAGTTCTTC	CASSAGQGDSLYEQFF
TRBV27	TRBJ2-1	NA	TRBD1	TGTGCCAGCAGCTGGGACAGACGCTACAATGAGCAGTTCTTC	CASSWDRRYNEQFF
TRBV5-1	TRBJ2-5	NA	NA	TGCGCCAGCAGCTCGGTCCTCCAAGAGACCCAGTACTTC	CASSSVLQETQYF
TRBV6-4	TRBJ2-7	NA	NA	TGTGCCAGCAGTGCAGAGGGCGACGGAGAGCAGTACTTC	CASSAEGDGEQYF
TRBV7-9	TRBJ1-6	once	NA	TGTGCCAGCTCCCCGGGAGGGCGAGGGTCACCCCTCCACTTT	CASSPGGRGSPLHF
TRBV5-1	TRBJ1-3	NA	NA	TGCGCCAGCAGCCCCGTGAGCTCTGGAAACACCATATATTTT	CASSPVSSGNTIYF
TRBV6-1	TRBJ1-2	NA	TRBD1	TGTGCCAGCAGCCAAGCGGACAGGAACTATGGCTACACCTTC	CASSQADRNYGYTF
TRBV7-2	TRBJ1-1	NA	NA	TGTGCCAGCAGCGCACAGAACAGGGACACTGAAGCTTTCTTT	CASSAQNRDTEAFF
TRBV11-3	TRBJ1-1	NA	NA	TGTGCCAGCAGCTCTCACAGGGATGGGGCTGAAGCTTTCTTT	CASSSHRDGAEAFF